This TCR beta chain appears in the sequencing data of a study of CD8 T cells in Susac syndrome. Random hexamers were used to reverse transcribe roughly 0.5 to 1 ug of RNA. TCRdb reprocessed the immunoSEQ multiplex PCR reads via MiXCR and lists one record per CDR3 protein. This repertoire shows around 100,000 distinct CDR3 sequences, 95% found once; its top ten account for approximately 0.3%. Sequenced material: CD8+ T cells from PBMCs. The receptor was derived from a human donor with Susac syndrome.

In nucleotides, the CDR3 is TGTGCCAGCAGCGATCTAGCGCAGGGGCGAGAGACCCAGTACTTC. Amino acids: CASSDLAQGRETQYF. The chain joins TRBV7-9 to TRBJ2-5; D is tentatively TRBD1 or TRBD2 (6 bases each). There are 15 residues in the CDR3. With 5 bases removed from V and 4 bases from J, the gap between germline ends came to 17 bases. The germline V gene has CDR1 SEHNR and CDR2 FQNEAQ (reference sequence).